The 28 T cell receptor beta chains below come from one sample, sequenced in a study of beta chain features in type 1 diabetes. The authors reverse transcribed all of the isolated RNA, so sequencing captured expressed TCRB transcripts. TCRdb's table, derived via immunoSEQ multiplex PCR, lists solely in-frame clones and lacks some. The sample carries 850,000 to 900,000 clones, roughly 15% recorded once. Sequencing was carried out using naive CD4+ T cells from blood. The receptor source for this set is a woman between 18 and 29 years old in good health.

The sample holds a few counts of this clone. The CDR3 coding sequence is TGTGCCAGCACCCAGGGGGCAGGGTTGAAGAACACTGAAGCTTTCTTT. Translated, it gives CASTQGAGLKNTEAFF. The chain carries TRBV9 and TRBJ1-1; 8 bases line up with TRBD1. This CDR3 is built from 16 residues. Germline CDR1 SGDLS, CDR2 YYNGEE. V gave up 6 bases and J gave up 1 base; unmatched junction bases: 11.

V usage is TRBV6-5 and J usage is TRBJ1-2, with 10 positions matching TRBD1. J gave up 6 bases and V 5 bases, and 3 bases lay outside the gene matches. The germline V gene encodes CDR1 MNHEY and CDR2 SVGAGI. This CDR3 spans 13 amino acids. This CDR3 is CASSDRGLDGYTF. DNA for the CDR3: TGTGCCAGCAGTGACAGGGGGCTGGATGGCTACACCTTC.

This clone was counted a few times. The CDR3 region has the DNA TGTGCCAGCAGTTTCCTCCCCAAACGGACTAGCGGGAGTCTCACCTACAATGAGCAGTTCTTC. Residues: CASSFLPKRTSGSLTYNEQFF. This chain joins TRBV27 and TRBJ2-1, with 13 positions matching TRBD2. The V gene end was trimmed by 3 bases and the J gene end by 2 bases; junction bases not matched to a gene: 16. Germline V lookup: CDR1 MNHEY, CDR2 SMNVEV (reference sequence). This CDR3 contains 21 residues.

This clone was found a few times. The rearrangement uses TRBV6-5 and TRBJ2-7; 7 positions match TRBD2. The CDR3 contains 13 residues. Germline V gene data show CDR1 as MNHEY and CDR2 as SVGAGI. The V and J ends lost 6 bases and 0 bases, in that order; junction bases with no gene match: 2. The CDR3 region has the DNA TGTGCCAGCAGAGCGGGAAGCTCCTACGAGCAGTACTTC. Protein: CASRAGSSYEQYF.

Points on this clone: One end of the junction fails to match germline, which may point to a read error. The chain joins TRBV30 to TRBJ1-5; D gene ambiguous. Germline V lookup: CDR1 GTSNPN, CDR2 SVGIG (reference sequence). The CDR3 is 10 amino acids. The CDR3 DNA is TGTGCCGGGATCACGGACCCTGCTAATTTT. Its protein product is CAGITDPANF.

This clone was observed a handful of times. The chain recombines TRBV4-3 with TRBJ2-7, with TRBD2 as a possible D gene (6 bases). This CDR3 contains 16 residues. CDR1 is LGHNA and CDR2 is YSLEER in the germline V gene. V lost 0 bases and J 2 bases, leaving 14 bases between the germline ends. CDR3 sequence reads: CASSQDTRRAPYEQYF. In nucleotides, the CDR3 is TGCGCCAGCAGCCAAGATACCCGGAGGGCCCCCTACGAGCAGTACTTC.

This clone has only a few counts. The chain uses TRBV7-8 and TRBJ1-2; 9 bases map to TRBD1. In germline, CDR1 is SGHVS, CDR2 FQNEAQ. The CDR3 consists of 14 residues. The V segment lost 4 bases and the J segment 4 bases; nucleotides outside the gene matches: 4. CDR3 DNA sequence: TGTGCCAGCAGCTCGGGACAGGGAAGCTATGGCTACACCTTC. Its translation is CASSSGQGSYGYTF.

The rearrangement links TRBV20-1 to TRBJ2-7, with 10 bases lining up with TRBD1. The junction had 3 bases not matched to a gene; V was cut back by 6 bases and J by 7 bases. CDR3 length: 11 residues. The germline V gene has CDR1 DFQATT and CDR2 SNEGSKA (reference sequence). The CDR3 spells CSARTGGEQYF. In DNA, the CDR3 is TGCAGTGCCCGGACAGGGGGAGAGCAGTACTTC.

The rearrangement joins TRBV18 to TRBJ2-3; TRBD1 or TRBD2 may be the D gene (6 bases each). Germline loops: CDR1 KGHSH, CDR2 LQKENI. The V end was cut by 0 bases, the J end by 3 bases, with 16 bases between. This CDR3 has 17 amino acids. CDR3 amino acids: CASSPPWPGAKTDTQYF. The CDR3, as DNA: TGTGCCAGCTCACCACCCTGGCCGGGGGCTAAAACAGATACGCAGTATTTT.

The chain joins TRBV7-2 to TRBJ2-1, with unresolved D. Trimming cost V 0 bases and J 9 bases, with 9 bases left between them. This CDR3 comprises 13 residues. Germline V gene lookup returns CDR1 SGHTA and CDR2 FQGNSA. The CDR3 sequence: CASSLAPTLEQFF. CDR3 bases: TGTGCCAGCAGCTTAGCGCCAACCCTTGAGCAGTTCTTC. The full variable domain, rest sourced from reference TRBV7-2 and TRBJ2-1, is GAGVSQSPSNKVTEKGKDVELRCDPISGHTALYWYRQSLGQGLEFLIYFQGNSAPDKSGLPSDRFSAERTGGSVSTLTIQRTQQEDSAVYLCASSLAPTLEQFFGPGTRLTVL.

V and J are TRBV2 and TRBJ2-7; D may be TRBD1 (6 bases). Germline V gives CDR1 SNHLY, CDR2 FYNNEI. This CDR3 contains 12 residues. V shed 5 bases and J shed 7 bases, with 12 bases lying between them. CDR3 protein: CASSYRVLEQYF. CDR3 bases: TGTGCCAGCAGTTACAGGGTGTTGGAGCAGTACTTC.

This clone was counted a few times. The rearrangement uses TRBV7-3 and TRBJ2-7; 8 bases are shared with TRBD1. The CDR3 length is 14 residues. CDR1 SGHTA and CDR2 FQGTGA come from the germline V gene. V shed 1 base, J shed 7 bases, and the junction held 6 bases outside the gene matches. The CDR3 spells CASSLNQGAGEQYF. In nucleotides, the CDR3 is TGTGCCAGCAGCTTAAACCAGGGGGCTGGGGAGCAGTACTTC. Full variable domain (remainder filled in from reference TRBV7-3 and TRBJ2-7): GAGVSQTPSNKVTEKGKYVELRCDPISGHTALYWYRQSLGQGPEFLIYFQGTGAADDSGLPNDRFFAVRPEGSVSTLKIQRTERGDSAVYLCASSLNQGAGEQYFGPGTRLTVT.

This sequence joins TRBV5-1 and TRBJ1-1; tentatively, D is TRBD1 (6 bases). Deletions cut 1 base from V and 3 bases from J, with 10 bases between. In germline, CDR1 is SGHRS, CDR2 YFSETQ. The CDR3 runs 14 residues. CDR3 region: CASSLSSGDTEAFF. CDR3 in DNA: TGCGCCAGCAGCTTGAGTTCAGGGGACACTGAAGCTTTCTTT.

In its sample, this clone was seen a few times. The rearrangement links TRBV10-3 to TRBJ2-1, with 11 bases lining up with TRBD2. V gave up 5 bases and J gave up 5 bases; unmatched junction bases: 2. Germline V gene sequence: CDR1 ENHRY, CDR2 SYGVKD. This CDR3 has 14 amino acids. Here the CDR3 reads CAISTSGRNNEQFF. The DNA of the CDR3 is TGTGCCATCAGTACTAGCGGGAGAAACAATGAGCAGTTCTTC.

This clone was detected a few times. This chain links TRBV4-1 with TRBJ1-1; unclear D gene. Trimming shortened V by 6 bases and J by 3 bases, and 8 bases separated the two germline ends. The germline gives CDR1 MGHRA, CDR2 YSYEKL. CDR3 length: 12 amino acids. The CDR3 spells CASRGSDTEAFF. DNA for the CDR3: TGCGCCAGCAGAGGGTCAGACACTGAAGCTTTCTTT.

This clone was observed a handful of times. Other DNA variants within this sample encode the same CDR3. V and J are TRBV7-3 and TRBJ2-2; no clear D gene. In germline, CDR1 is SGHTA, CDR2 FQGTGA. V was trimmed by 3 bases and J by 5 bases, leaving 7 bases between them. The CDR3 consists of 13 residues. As DNA, the CDR3 is TGTGCCAGCAGCTTTGGGTCAACCGGGGAGCTGTTTTTT. Translation gives CASSFGSTGELFF.

This clone was seen a handful of times. The chain has TRBV6-5 and TRBJ1-5; perhaps TRBD1 as D (5 bases). The CDR3 covers 12 residues. Germline loops: CDR1 MNHEY, CDR2 SVGAGI. With 6 bases removed from V and 7 bases from J, the gap between germline ends came to 10 bases. The CDR3 nucleotides read TGTGCCAGCAGCCAGGGAGGCCAGCCCCAGCATTTT. Translation gives CASSQGGQPQHF.

The chain employs TRBV7-2 and TRBJ2-5; D may be TRBD1 or TRBD2 (5 bases each). The CDR3 contains 14 residues. The V gene lost 5 bases and the J gene lost 13 bases, with 23 bases spanning the gap. CDR1 and CDR2 (germline): SGHTA, FQGNSA. The DNA of the CDR3 is TGTGCCAGCAGCGCCGAAGGACGACAGCGGAGTAGGTACTTC. Residues: CASSAEGRQRSRYF.

V gene TRBV9 combines with J gene TRBJ2-2, with 7 bases fitting TRBD2. V trimming: 4 bases; J trimming: 2 bases; junction bases outside the gene matches: 8. The CDR3 totals 16 residues. The germline V gene has CDR1 SGDLS and CDR2 YYNGEE. CDR3 protein: CASSLSPGLNTGELFF. The CDR3 DNA follows: TGTGCCAGCAGCCTAAGTCCGGGACTAAACACCGGGGAGCTGTTTTTT.

The genes are TRBV7-2 and TRBJ2-5, with a tentative D call TRBD1 (6 bases). V was clipped by 4 bases and J by 5 bases, with 14 bases between them. The CDR3 spans 14 residues. Germline values: CDR1 SGHTA, CDR2 FQGNSA. The CDR3 loop reads CASSSGASRETQYF. As DNA, the CDR3 is TGTGCCAGCAGCTCAGGGGCCTCGCGGGAGACCCAGTACTTC.

The chain carries TRBV15 and TRBJ1-3; no clear D. The germline CDR1 and CDR2 sequences are LNHNV and YYDKDF (reference sequence). The CDR3 totals 15 residues. V gave up 3 bases and J gave up 4 bases, with 13 bases separating them. The CDR3 is CATSRWGVSGNTIYF. CDR3 bases: TGTGCCACCAGCAGGTGGGGAGTATCGGGAAACACCATATATTTT.

This sequence joins TRBV28 and TRBJ2-7; D perhaps matches TRBD1 (6 bases). V was shortened by 3 bases and J by 4 bases, with 16 bases between the two germline ends. The CDR3 is 15 amino acids. CDR1 and CDR2 (germline): MDHEN, SYDVKM. The CDR3 here is CASSFRTGRWYEQYF. In DNA form, the CDR3 reads TGTGCCAGCAGTTTTAGAACAGGGCGTTGGTACGAGCAGTACTTC.

J is TRBJ2-5 and V is TRBV5-6, with D unclear. CDR1 SGHDT and CDR2 YYEEEE come from the germline V gene. The V gene lost 0 bases and the J gene lost 7 bases, with 10 bases spanning the gap. CDR3 length: 13 amino acids. The CDR3 region has the DNA TGTGCCAGCAGCTTGGACAGCCCGGGGACCCAGTACTTC. Amino acids: CASSLDSPGTQYF.

This clone turned up a few times. The V and J genes are TRBV2 and TRBJ2-4; D unclear. The CDR3 is 14 residues long. Trimming stripped 7 bases from V and 0 bases from J, with 10 bases between. Looked up from germline, CDR1 is SNHLY and CDR2 is FYNNEI. CDR3 sequence: CASNIKIAKNIQYF. CDR3 nucleotide sequence: TGTGCCAGCAACATTAAAATAGCCAAAAACATTCAGTACTTC.

The table lists this clone with a count of one. The chain links TRBV4-1 to TRBJ1-2; D perhaps matches TRBD1 (6 bases). Trimming removed 2 bases at V and 6 bases at J, with 10 bases between. This CDR3 has 13 residues. CDR1 is MGHRA, CDR2 YSYEKL, per germline. The CDR3 is CASSQRGAHGYTF. As DNA, the CDR3 is TGCGCCAGCAGCCAAAGGGGGGCCCATGGCTACACCTTC.

Comments on this clone: In the same sample, other DNA sequences code for this CDR3. V and J are TRBV15 and TRBJ2-7, with a possible D match to TRBD2 (5 bases). Germline loops: CDR1 LNHNV, CDR2 YYDKDF (reference sequence). Between the trimmed V and J ends, which lost 3 bases and 3 bases, there was a span of 9 bases. This CDR3 region has 13 residues. As DNA, the CDR3 is TGTGCCACCAGCAGGGACTCGAGCTACGAGCAGTACTTC. Translation: CATSRDSSYEQYF.

This chain uses TRBV7-9 with TRBJ1-5, with D perhaps TRBD1 (5 bases). The CDR3 loop spans 16 amino acids. Trimming took off 4 bases at V and 3 bases at J, with 16 bases between the two ends. From germline, CDR1 is SEHNR and CDR2 FQNEAQ (reference sequence). The CDR3 coding sequence is TGTGCCAGCAGCTCCTACAGAGGGGCCTCCAATCAGCCCCAGCATTTT. Its protein is CASSSYRGASNQPQHF.

The V gene is TRBV4-3, the J gene TRBJ2-2; D remains unclear. Germline V gene sequence: CDR1 LGHNA, CDR2 YSLEER. This CDR3 region has 14 residues. Trimming removed 2 bases from V and 1 base from J, with 5 bases in between. CDR3 DNA sequence: TGCGCCAGCAGCCAATACTTGAACACCGGGGAGCTGTTTTTT. Its translation: CASSQYLNTGELFF.